The rows below give T cell receptor beta chains drawn from one sample of a study of blood T cell repertoires in COVID-19. Measured with immunoSEQ multiplex PCR; TCRdb has only the in-frame clones, and not every one. Found here are some 20,000 clones, 70% to 90% of them singletons; the top ten hold 9.8%. Material: peripheral blood. Source of these receptors: a man aged 35-49 years with active COVID-19. CDR3s include the opening cysteine and the closing phenylalanine or tryptophan. D genes are given only for firm matches. Only part of the rows carry a size: once, few, many, or a class if the clone is expanded.

>TRBV3-1/TRBV3-2|NA|TRBJ2-7|NA
CASSQGLVVDEQYF
TGTGCCAGCAGCCAGGGGCTAGTAGTCGACGAGCAGTACTTC
>TRBV6-5|NA|TRBJ1-1|NA
CASTLGQGEAFF
TGTGCCAGCACCCTAGGGCAGGGAGAAGCTTTCTTT
>TRBV15|NA|TRBJ2-5|TRBD1
CATSRIPGQGRGTQYF
TGTGCCACCAGCAGAATTCCGGGACAGGGGAGGGGGACCCAGTACTTC
>TRBV6-2/TRBV6-3|few|TRBJ2-1|TRBD2
CASSQRTSFNEQFF
TGTGCCAGCAGTCAGCGGACTAGCTTCAATGAGCAGTTCTTC
>TRBV7-6|NA|TRBJ2-3|NA
CASSPRYTAYTDTQYF
TGTGCCAGCAGCCCCCGGTACACAGCTTACACAGATACGCAGTATTTT
>TRBV10-3|NA|TRBJ1-1|TRBD1
CAISERGQGGSTEAFF
TGTGCCATCAGTGAAAGGGGACAGGGGGGGAGCACTGAAGCTTTCTTT
>TRBV12-3/TRBV12-4|NA|TRBJ1-2|TRBD1
CASSPRGYGYTF
TGTGCCAGCAGCCCCAGGGGGTATGGCTACACCTTC
>TRBV19|NA|TRBJ2-3|NA
CASSMQGRGTDTQYF
TGTGCCAGTAGTATGCAGGGGCGAGGCACAGATACGCAGTATTTT
>TRBV4-3|NA|TRBJ1-1|NA
CASSPPGAPNTEAFF
TGCGCCAGCAGCCCGCCCGGTGCCCCCAACACTGAAGCTTTCTTT
>TRBV2|NA|TRBJ2-1|TRBD2
CASSIRRGTSGRSSYNEQFF
TGTGCCAGCAGTATCCGACGGGGGACTAGCGGTAGAAGCTCCTACAATGAGCAGTTCTTC
>TRBV30|NA|TRBJ1-3|NA
CAWSVGLGPGNTIYF
TGTGCCTGGAGTGTAGGACTGGGCCCTGGAAACACCATATATTTT
>TRBV11-2|NA|TRBJ2-1|NA
CASSPGTGSYNEQFF
TGTGCCAGCAGCCCGGGCACAGGATCCTACAATGAGCAGTTCTTC
>TRBV9|NA|TRBJ2-5|NA
CASTLGSGLFQETQYF
TGTGCCAGCACCCTCGGGAGCGGGTTATTCCAAGAGACCCAGTACTTC